The 15 T cell receptor beta chains in this list originate from one sample, sequenced in a study of control samples from healthy donors and cancer patients. Generated by immunoSEQ multiplex PCR, the TCRdb table keeps only in-frame clones and is missing some. Of about 77,000 clones in the sample, almost 95% were seen once. Sequenced sample: blood. These TCRs come from a woman aged 55 to 70 in good health.

The V gene is TRBV27, the J gene TRBJ2-2; TRBD2 matches at 7 bases. The CDR3 loop spans 14 amino acids. CDR1 and CDR2 (germline): MNHEY, SMNVEV (reference sequence). V was pared by 7 bases and J by 4 bases, with 6 bases of the junction left unmatched. The chain's CDR3 is CASKGWGGTGELFF. The CDR3 DNA follows: TGTGCCAGCAAAGGTTGGGGGGGCACCGGGGAGCTGTTTTTT.

The rearrangement links TRBV11-2 to TRBJ2-5, with a tentative D call TRBD2 (6 bases). V lost 2 bases, J lost 5 bases, and 9 bases lay in between. The germline V gene encodes CDR1 SGHAT and CDR2 FQNNGV. The length of the CDR3 is 13 residues. The CDR3 coding sequence is TGTGCCAGCAGCTTATCCGGGAGCGAGACCCAGTACTTC. Translated: CASSLSGSETQYF.

The chain joins TRBV15 to TRBJ1-4, with 11 bases lining up with TRBD1. This CDR3 spans 17 amino acids. The V and J ends lost 0 bases and 8 bases, in that order; junction bases with no gene match: 8. CDR1 and CDR2 from the germline V gene are LNHNV and YYDKDF (reference sequence). The CDR3 reads CATSREDRGPSGEKLFF. The DNA of the CDR3 is TGTGCCACCAGCAGAGAGGACAGGGGGCCGTCGGGCGAAAAACTGTTTTTT.

The CDR3: CASSSPRTSGSKTQYF. The CDR3 nucleotides read TGTGCCAGCAGTTCCCCCCGGACTAGCGGGAGTAAGACCCAGTACTTC. The V gene is TRBV7-9, the J gene TRBJ2-5; the match to TRBD2 covers 13 bases. The CDR3 runs to 16 residues. With 6 bases clipped from V and 6 bases from J, the junction kept 10 bases outside the gene matches. Germline V gives CDR1 SEHNR, CDR2 FQNEAQ (reference sequence).

The chain couples TRBV28 to TRBJ2-2, with unresolved D. The CDR3 spans 12 residues. Trimming took off 2 bases at V and 6 bases at J, with 4 bases between the two ends. Germline V gene sequence: CDR1 MDHEN, CDR2 SYDVKM. For the CDR3, the DNA is TGTGCCAGCAGTTTAAGGGCCGGGGAGCTGTTTTTT. Protein sequence: CASSLRAGELFF.

This chain links TRBV30 with TRBJ1-1, with a possible D match to TRBD1 (5 bases). This CDR3 contains 13 residues. Looked up from germline, CDR1 is GTSNPN and CDR2 is SVGIG (reference sequence). Trimming took off 4 bases at V and 5 bases at J, with 14 bases between the two ends. As DNA, the CDR3 is TGTGCCTGGAATGAGGGACTGGAAACTGAAGCTTTCTTT. This gives the protein CAWNEGLETEAFF.

This clone was detected a few times. The genes are TRBV27 and TRBJ1-6, with D uncertain. The CDR3 runs 10 residues. Germline CDR1 is MNHEY and CDR2 is SMNVEV (reference sequence). Trimming took off 8 bases at V and 10 bases at J, with 6 bases between the two ends. CDR3: CASGVSPLHF. The CDR3 DNA is TGTGCCAGCGGTGTCTCACCCCTCCACTTT.

Worth noting for this clone: The sample has other DNA sequences that encode this CDR3 too. This chain uses TRBV24-1 with TRBJ2-1; possibly TRBD2 for D (5 bases). This CDR3 is built from 14 residues. Trimming left V 4 bases short and J 1 base short, with 7 bases between. CDR1 is KGHDR, CDR2 SFDVKD, per germline. The CDR3 DNA follows: TGTGCCACCAGTGACCCGGGGTCCTACAATGAGCAGTTCTTC. Translated, it gives CATSDPGSYNEQFF.

The chain joins TRBV9 to TRBJ2-7; possible D gene TRBD1, 5 bases. Trimming removed 4 bases from V and 3 bases from J, with 14 bases in between. The CDR3 extends over 14 amino acids. Germline assignment: CDR1 SGDLS and CDR2 YYNGEE. The CDR3 DNA reads as TGTGCCAGCAGCCCCCGGACATTGGGCTACGAGCAGTACTTC. Amino acid sequence: CASSPRTLGYEQYF.

The V and J genes are TRBV7-9 and TRBJ2-7; no reliable D call. The CDR3 has 14 amino acids. The ends were cut back, 5 bases at V and 3 bases at J, with 14 bases in the middle. The germline V gene encodes CDR1 SEHNR and CDR2 FQNEAQ (reference sequence). The CDR3 region has the DNA TGTGCCAGCAGCCCGGGCCAAAGTCTCTACGAGCAGTACTTC. This translates into CASSPGQSLYEQYF.

This sequence joins TRBV3-1 (or the pseudogene TRBV3-2) and TRBJ1-3, with unresolved D. In germline, CDR1 is LGHDT, CDR2 YNNKEL (reference sequence). V lost 8 bases and J lost 4, with 21 bases in between. The CDR3 has 16 residues. CDR3: CASGKGGLNSGNTIYF. The CDR3 DNA reads TGTGCCAGCGGGAAAGGAGGCCTGAATTCAGGAAACACCATATATTTT.

This clone was recorded once. V gene TRBV5-4 combines with J gene TRBJ1-1; D remains unclear. V was shortened by 2 bases and J by 7 bases, with 6 bases between the two germline ends. The CDR3 has 11 amino acids. Germline loops: CDR1 SGHNT, CDR2 YYREEE (reference sequence). This CDR3 reads CASSLGYEAFF. The CDR3 nucleotides are TGTGCCAGCAGCTTAGGTTATGAAGCTTTCTTT.

This sequence joins TRBV5-1 and TRBJ2-7; possibly TRBD2 for D (7 bases). V was cut by 5 bases and J by 7 bases, with 22 bases left in between. The CDR3 runs 15 residues. Germline CDR1 reads SGHRS; CDR2 reads YFSETQ. The DNA of the CDR3 is TGCGCCAGCAGTTTAAGGGGGACTAACGGTGGGGAGCAGTACTTC. As protein: CASSLRGTNGGEQYF. Variable domain in full (rest from reference TRBV5-1 and TRBJ2-7): KAGVTQTPRYLIKTRGQQVTLSCSPISGHRSVSWYQQTPGQGLQFLFEYFSETQRNKGNFPGRFSGRQFSNSRSEMNVSTLELGDSALYLCASSLRGTNGGEQYFGPGTRLTVT.

V usage is TRBV28 and J usage is TRBJ1-4; TRBD1 might be the D (6 bases). The germline V gene has CDR1 MDHEN and CDR2 SYDVKM. This CDR3 comprises 16 residues. V lost 10 bases to trimming and J lost 7 bases, with 25 bases between them. The CDR3 spells CATRVGGGGVVEKLFF. CDR3 DNA: TGTGCCACCAGGGTTGGTGGAGGGGGTGTTGTTGAAAAACTGTTTTTT.

This clone was detected once. This rearrangement joins TRBV3-1 (or the pseudogene TRBV3-2) to TRBJ2-5; D remains ambiguous. V lost 0 bases to trimming and J lost 4 bases, with 9 bases between them. The CDR3 spans 14 residues. Germline V gives CDR1 LGHDT, CDR2 YNNKEL (reference sequence). The CDR3 reads CASSQDSGSETQYF. The CDR3 region has the DNA TGTGCCAGCAGCCAAGACTCGGGTTCAGAGACCCAGTACTTC.